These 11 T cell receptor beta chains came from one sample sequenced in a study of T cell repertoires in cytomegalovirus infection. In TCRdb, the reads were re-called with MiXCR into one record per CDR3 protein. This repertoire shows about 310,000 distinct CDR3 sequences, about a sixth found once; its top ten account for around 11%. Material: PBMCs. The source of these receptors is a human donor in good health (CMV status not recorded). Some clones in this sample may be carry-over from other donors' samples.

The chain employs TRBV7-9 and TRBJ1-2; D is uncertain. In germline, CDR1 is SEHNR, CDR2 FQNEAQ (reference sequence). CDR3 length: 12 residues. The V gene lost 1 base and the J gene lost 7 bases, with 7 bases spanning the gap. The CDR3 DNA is TGTGCCAGCAGCTTAGAAGTGGCTGGCTACACCTTC. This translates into CASSLEVAGYTF.

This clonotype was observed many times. The CDR3 DNA sequence: TGTGCCAGCAGTGGCGGGATCCAAGAGACCCAGTACTTC. Translating gives CASSGGIQETQYF. The V and J genes are TRBV28 and TRBJ2-5; D may be TRBD2 (6 bases). This CDR3 contains 13 residues. Trimming left V 5 bases short and J 1 base short, with 8 bases between. Germline-derived CDR1 and CDR2 are MDHEN and SYDVKM.

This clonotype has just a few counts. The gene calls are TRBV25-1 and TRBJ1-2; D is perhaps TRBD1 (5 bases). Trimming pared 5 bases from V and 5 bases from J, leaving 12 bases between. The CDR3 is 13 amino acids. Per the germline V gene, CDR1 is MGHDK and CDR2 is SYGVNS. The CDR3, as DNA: TGTGCCAGCAGTCACCAGGGCCGGTATGGCTACACCTTC. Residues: CASSHQGRYGYTF.

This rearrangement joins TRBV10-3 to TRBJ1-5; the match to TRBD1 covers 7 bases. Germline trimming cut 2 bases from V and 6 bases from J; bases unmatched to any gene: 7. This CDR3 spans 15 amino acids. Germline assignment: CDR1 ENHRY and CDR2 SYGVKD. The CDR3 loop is CAISERQGGGQPQHF. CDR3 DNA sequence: TGTGCCATCAGTGAGAGACAGGGAGGTGGTCAGCCCCAGCATTTT.

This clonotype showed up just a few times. Here the CDR3 reads CASSLDRTPGGYTF. CDR3 in DNA: TGTGCCAGCAGCTTAGATCGAACGCCTGGGGGCTACACCTTC. The rearrangement uses TRBV11-2 and TRBJ1-2, with D unresolved. V was shortened by 0 bases and J by 8 bases, with 13 bases between the two germline ends. Germline CDR1 SGHAT, CDR2 FQNNGV. This CDR3 has 14 amino acids. Variable domain in full (rest from reference TRBV11-2 and TRBJ1-2): EAGVAQSPRYKIIEKRQSVAFWCNPISGHATLYWYQQILGQGPKLLIQFQNNGVVDDSQLPKDRFSAERLKGVDSTLKIQPAKLEDSAVYLCASSLDRTPGGYTFGSGTRLTVV.

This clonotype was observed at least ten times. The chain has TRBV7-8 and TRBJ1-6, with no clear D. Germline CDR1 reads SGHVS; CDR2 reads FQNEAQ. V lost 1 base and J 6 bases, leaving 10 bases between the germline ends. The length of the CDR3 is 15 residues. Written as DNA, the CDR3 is TGTGCCAGCAGCTTAGGTCTGGGCGGTAATTCACCCCTCCACTTT. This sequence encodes CASSLGLGGNSPLHF.

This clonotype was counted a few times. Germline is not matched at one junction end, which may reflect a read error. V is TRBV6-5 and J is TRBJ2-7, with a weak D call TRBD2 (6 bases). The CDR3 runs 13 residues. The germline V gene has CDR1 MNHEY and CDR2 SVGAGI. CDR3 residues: CASSYARGHEQYF. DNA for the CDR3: TGTGCCAGCAGTTACGCGCGGGGTCACGAGCAGTACTTT.

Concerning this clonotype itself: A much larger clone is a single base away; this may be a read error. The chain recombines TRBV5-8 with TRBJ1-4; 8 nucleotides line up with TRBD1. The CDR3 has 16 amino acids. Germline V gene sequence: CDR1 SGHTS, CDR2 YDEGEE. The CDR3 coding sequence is TGTGCCAGCAGCTTGGGGACAGGGCTGACTAATGAAAACCTGTTTTTT. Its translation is CASSLGTGLTNENLFF.

CDR3 DNA: TGTGCCAGCAGCACAATGACAGCTGGGGCCAACGTCCTGACTTTC. Encoded protein: CASSTMTAGANVLTF. This chain links TRBV11-1 with TRBJ2-6, with TRBD1 as a possible D gene (5 bases). V was trimmed by 5 bases and J by 2 bases, leaving 10 bases between them. CDR1 is SGHAT and CDR2 is FQDESV in the germline V gene (reference sequence). The CDR3 is made up of 15 amino acids.

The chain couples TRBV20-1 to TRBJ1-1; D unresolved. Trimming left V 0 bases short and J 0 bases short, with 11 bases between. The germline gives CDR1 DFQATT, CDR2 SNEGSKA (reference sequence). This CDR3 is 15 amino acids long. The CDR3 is CSARDPAGLNTEAFF. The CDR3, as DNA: TGCAGTGCTAGAGATCCGGCAGGCCTGAACACTGAAGCTTTCTTT.

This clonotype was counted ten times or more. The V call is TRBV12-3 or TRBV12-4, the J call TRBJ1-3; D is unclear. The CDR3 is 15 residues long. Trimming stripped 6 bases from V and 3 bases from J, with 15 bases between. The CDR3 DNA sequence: TGTGCCAGCAGCCAAGGGTTAATGATTGGAAACACCATATATTTT. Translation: CASSQGLMIGNTIYF.